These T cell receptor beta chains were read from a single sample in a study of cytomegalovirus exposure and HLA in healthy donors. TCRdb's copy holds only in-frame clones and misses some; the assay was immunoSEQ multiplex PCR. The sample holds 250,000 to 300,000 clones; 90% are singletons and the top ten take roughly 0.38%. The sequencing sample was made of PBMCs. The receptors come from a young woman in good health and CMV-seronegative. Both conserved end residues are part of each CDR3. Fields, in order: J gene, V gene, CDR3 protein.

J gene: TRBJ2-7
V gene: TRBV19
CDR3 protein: CASSDRARAHSYEQYF

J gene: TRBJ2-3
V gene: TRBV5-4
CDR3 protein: CASSLLGRGGGDTQYF

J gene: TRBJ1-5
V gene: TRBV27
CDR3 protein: CASSSDRDKSNQPQHF

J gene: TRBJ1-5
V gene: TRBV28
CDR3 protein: CASSLGQPQHF

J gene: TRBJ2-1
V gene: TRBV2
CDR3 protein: CASRRDAGQGGYNEQFF

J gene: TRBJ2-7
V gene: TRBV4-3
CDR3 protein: CASSQDRKSYEQYF

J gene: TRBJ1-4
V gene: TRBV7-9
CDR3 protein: CASSPDKIRNNEKLFF

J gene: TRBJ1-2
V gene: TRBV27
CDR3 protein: CASRRWDKDTTGYGYTF

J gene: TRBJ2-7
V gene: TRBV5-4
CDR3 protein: CASSPQVSYEQYF

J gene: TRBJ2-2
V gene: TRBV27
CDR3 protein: CASSLSWEEGGELFF

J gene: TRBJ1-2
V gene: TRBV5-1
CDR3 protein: CASSGDRGGYTF

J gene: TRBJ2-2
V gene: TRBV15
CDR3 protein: CATSRDNLENTGELFF

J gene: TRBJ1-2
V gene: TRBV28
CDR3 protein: CASKARGAMYGYTF

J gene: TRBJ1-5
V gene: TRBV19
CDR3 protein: CASSRDRGPQPQHF

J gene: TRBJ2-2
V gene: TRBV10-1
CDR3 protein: CASSDSRTGYTGELFF

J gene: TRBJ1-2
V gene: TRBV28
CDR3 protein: CASSLGRTNYGYTF

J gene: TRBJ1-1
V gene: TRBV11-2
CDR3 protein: CASSLDQATGGIF

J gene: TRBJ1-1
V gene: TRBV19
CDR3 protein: CASGDRVRTEAFF

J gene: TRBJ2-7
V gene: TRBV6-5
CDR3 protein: CASSGTGYEQYF

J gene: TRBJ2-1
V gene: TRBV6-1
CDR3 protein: CASSEPTGWYNEQFF

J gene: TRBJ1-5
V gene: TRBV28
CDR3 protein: CASSLNRDRGRSSNQPQHF

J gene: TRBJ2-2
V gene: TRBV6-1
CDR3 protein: CASSRTAGELFF

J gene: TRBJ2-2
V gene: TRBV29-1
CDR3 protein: CSARGSANTGELFF

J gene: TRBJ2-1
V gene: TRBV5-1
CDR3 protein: CASSPDSGGYNEQFF

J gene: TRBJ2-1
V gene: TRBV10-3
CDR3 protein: CAISRGEYNEQFF

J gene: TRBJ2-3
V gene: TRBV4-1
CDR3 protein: CASSIRQGTDTQYF

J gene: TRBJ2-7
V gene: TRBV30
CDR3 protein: CAWNSGGKSEQYF

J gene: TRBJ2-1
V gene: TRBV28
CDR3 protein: CASSVLAGEYNEQFF

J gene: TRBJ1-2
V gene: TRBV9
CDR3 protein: CASSVDVGHPGGGYTF

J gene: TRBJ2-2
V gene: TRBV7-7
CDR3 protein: CASSLGSQGTGELFF

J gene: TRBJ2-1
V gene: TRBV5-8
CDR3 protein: CASSSEGTYNEQFF

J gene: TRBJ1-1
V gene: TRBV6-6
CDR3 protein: CASSWGDTEAFF

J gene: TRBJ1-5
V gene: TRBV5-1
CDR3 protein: CASSLVAGQPQHF

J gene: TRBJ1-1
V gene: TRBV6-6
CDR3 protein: CASREPGTANTEAFF

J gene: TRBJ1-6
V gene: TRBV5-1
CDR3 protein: CASRQHSYNSPLHF

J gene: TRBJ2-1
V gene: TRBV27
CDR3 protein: CASRFLDSNEQFF

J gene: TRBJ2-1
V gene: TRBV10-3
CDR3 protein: CAISITGKVYNNEQFF

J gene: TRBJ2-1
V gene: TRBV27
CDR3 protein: CASSATLSGGANEQFF

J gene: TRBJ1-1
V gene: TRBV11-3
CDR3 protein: CASSKPTGGDRSTEAFF

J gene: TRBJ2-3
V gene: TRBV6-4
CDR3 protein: CASSDSGGTDTQYF

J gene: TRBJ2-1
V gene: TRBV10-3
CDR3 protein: CAISDIAGTGGYEQFF

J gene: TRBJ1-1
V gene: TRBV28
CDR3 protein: CASSVPLKGVLAEAFF

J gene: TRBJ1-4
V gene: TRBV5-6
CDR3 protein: CASSLVGTGDEKLFF

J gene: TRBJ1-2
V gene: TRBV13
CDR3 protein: CASSETAGYTF

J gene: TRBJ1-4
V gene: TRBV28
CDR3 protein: CASSLPGQGATNEKLFF

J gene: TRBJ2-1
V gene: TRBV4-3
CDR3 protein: CASSPFSGGPGEQFF

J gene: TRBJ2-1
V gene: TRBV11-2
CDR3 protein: CASSATSGPYNEQFF